This is a list of T cell receptor beta chains from one sample in a study of cytomegalovirus exposure and HLA in healthy donors. The repertoire was sequenced with immunoSEQ multiplex PCR; TCRdb's copy has only in-frame clones and lacks some. Here the sample spans more than 50,000 clones, approximately 71% being singletons. The sequenced sample consisted of PBMCs. These receptors were taken from a middle-aged man in good health and CMV-seropositive. CDR3s include the opening cysteine and the closing phenylalanine or tryptophan. The D gene is left open where the match is weak.

d_gene,j_gene,v_gene,CDR3aa
TRBD2,TRBJ2-1,TRBV19,CASSRTSGSHNEQFF
TRBD1,TRBJ2-5,TRBV30,CAWRPGGEDQETQYF
-,TRBJ1-4,TRBV9,CASSVEGATNEKLFF
TRBD2,TRBJ2-1,TRBV10-1,CASSFGLVGNEQFF
-,TRBJ1-6,TRBV10-2,CASSEPKSPLHF
TRBD2,TRBJ2-6,TRBV5-6,CASSPREGTGANVLTF
TRBD2,TRBJ2-5,TRBV19,CASTGGREETQYF
-,TRBJ2-7,TRBV27,CASSLNREGFDEQYF
TRBD1,TRBJ2-7,TRBV7-6,CASSSRQGAYEQYF
-,TRBJ1-5,TRBV29-1,CSVGENRNQPQHF
TRBD1,TRBJ1-2,TRBV4-3,CASSPTGTGGVYGYTF
TRBD1,TRBJ2-7,TRBV30,CAWSQTGASSYEQYF
-,TRBJ2-6,TRBV7-9,CASSLGGLANVLTF
-,TRBJ2-7,TRBV30,CAWSSASYEQYF
-,TRBJ2-7,TRBV10-3,CAIRVGGNDYEQYF
-,TRBJ2-1,TRBV1,CTSSQGGEDEQFF
TRBD2,TRBJ2-7,TRBV9,CASSVASGESYEQYF
TRBD1,TRBJ2-7,TRBV18,CASSPTRGLSYEQYF
TRBD1,TRBJ1-2,TRBV6-5,CASSNAGQGVGGYTF
-,TRBJ2-1,TRBV29-1,CSVRGEGRDEQFF
TRBD2,TRBJ2-3,TRBV27,CASSFWRAGGTDTQYF
-,TRBJ1-2,TRBV2,CASSERAYGYTF
TRBD1,TRBJ1-4,TRBV19,CASSRGRGREKLFF
-,TRBJ2-7,TRBV29-1,CSCGQLGYEQYF
-,TRBJ1-5,TRBV7-8,CASSSRDTPQHF
TRBD1,TRBJ1-2,TRBV9,CASSVDEGAKGYTF
-,TRBJ2-3,TRBV4-1,CASSQVGAEATGDTQYF
-,TRBJ2-7,TRBV6-6,CASSRDTNYEQYF
TRBD1,TRBJ1-5,TRBV7-9,CASSPGQGIQPQHF
TRBD2,TRBJ2-1,TRBV27,CASSLSGSHNEQFF
-,TRBJ2-1,TRBV5-4,CASTKSGTANNEQFF
-,TRBJ2-7,TRBV7-2,CASSLARYYEQYF
-,TRBJ2-1,TRBV9,CASSVAYNEQFF
-,TRBJ2-5,TRBV30,CAWSVLGAGGETQYF
-,TRBJ1-6,TRBV11-2,CASSPGSPSPLHF
-,TRBJ2-3,TRBV4-3,CASSQNREDTQYF
-,TRBJ2-6,TRBV5-1,CASSAGGANVLTF
TRBD2,TRBJ2-1,TRBV5-1,CASGGLAGGSYNEQFF
-,TRBJ2-5,TRBV5-1,CASRQEQETQYF
-,TRBJ2-7,TRBV19,CASSIVVTGSEQYF
TRBD1,TRBJ1-4,TRBV7-8,CASSLVRQGTNEKLFF
-,TRBJ2-2,TRBV5-1,CASSLAPPLGTGELFF
-,TRBJ1-1,TRBV19,CASSIWAEPSNTEAFF
-,TRBJ2-7,TRBV5-1,CASSLDYSSYEQYF
-,TRBJ2-3,TRBV28,CASSKRHRGTDTQYF
TRBD1,TRBJ1-2,TRBV7-9,CASSFRQGAGGYTF